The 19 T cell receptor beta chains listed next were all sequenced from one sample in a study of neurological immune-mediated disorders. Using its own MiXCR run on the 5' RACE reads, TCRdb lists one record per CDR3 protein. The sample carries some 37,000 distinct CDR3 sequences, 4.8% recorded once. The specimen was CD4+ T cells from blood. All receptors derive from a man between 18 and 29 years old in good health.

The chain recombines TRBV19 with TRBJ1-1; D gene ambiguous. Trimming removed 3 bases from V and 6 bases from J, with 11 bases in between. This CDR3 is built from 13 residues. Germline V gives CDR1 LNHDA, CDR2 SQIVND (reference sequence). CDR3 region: CASSINSLAEAFF. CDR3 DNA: TGTGCCAGTAGTATTAATAGTTTGGCTGAAGCTTTCTTT.

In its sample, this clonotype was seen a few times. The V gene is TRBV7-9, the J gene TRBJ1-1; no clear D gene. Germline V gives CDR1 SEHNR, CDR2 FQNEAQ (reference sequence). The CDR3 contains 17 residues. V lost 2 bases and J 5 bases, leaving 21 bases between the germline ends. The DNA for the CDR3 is TGTGCCAGCAGCTTAAGTATGGGTGCGGGAGATGAGACTGAAGCTTTCTTT. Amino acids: CASSLSMGAGDETEAFF.

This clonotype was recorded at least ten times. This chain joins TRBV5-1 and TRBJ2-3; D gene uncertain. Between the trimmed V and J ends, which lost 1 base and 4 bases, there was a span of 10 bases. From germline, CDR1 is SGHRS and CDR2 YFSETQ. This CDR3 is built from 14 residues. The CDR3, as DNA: TGCGCCAGCAGCTTGACGGGCACTTCAGATACGCAGTATTTT. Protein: CASSLTGTSDTQYF.

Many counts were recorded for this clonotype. DNA for the CDR3: TGTGCCAGCAGTAGTAGCCGACAGGGGAGTCCTGAAGCTTTCTTT. Amino acids: CASSSSRQGSPEAFF. This chain uses TRBV6-5 with TRBJ1-1; TRBD1 agrees at 8 bases. The CDR3 covers 15 residues. V gave up 5 bases and J gave up 6 bases; unmatched junction bases: 11. Germline V gives CDR1 MNHEY, CDR2 SVGAGI.

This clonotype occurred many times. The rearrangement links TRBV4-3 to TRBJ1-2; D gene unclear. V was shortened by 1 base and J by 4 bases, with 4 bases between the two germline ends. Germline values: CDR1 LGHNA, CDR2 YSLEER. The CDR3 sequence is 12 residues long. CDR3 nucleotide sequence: TGCGCCAGCAGCCAAGCAGGCTATGGCTACACCTTC. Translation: CASSQAGYGYTF.

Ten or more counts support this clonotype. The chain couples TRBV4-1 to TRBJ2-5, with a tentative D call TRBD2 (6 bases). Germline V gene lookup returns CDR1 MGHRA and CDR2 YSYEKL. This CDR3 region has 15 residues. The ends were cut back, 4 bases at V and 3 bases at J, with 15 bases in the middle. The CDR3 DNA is TGCGCCAGCAGCCGGCACGGGACTCCCGAAGAGACCCAGTACTTC. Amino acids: CASSRHGTPEETQYF.

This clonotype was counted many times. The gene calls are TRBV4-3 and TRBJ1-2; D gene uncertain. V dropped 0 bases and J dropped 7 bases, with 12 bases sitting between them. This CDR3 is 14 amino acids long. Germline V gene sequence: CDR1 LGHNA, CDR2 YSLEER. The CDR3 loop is CASSQDVELLGYTF. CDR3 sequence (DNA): TGCGCCAGCAGCCAAGACGTAGAGCTTCTTGGCTACACCTTC.

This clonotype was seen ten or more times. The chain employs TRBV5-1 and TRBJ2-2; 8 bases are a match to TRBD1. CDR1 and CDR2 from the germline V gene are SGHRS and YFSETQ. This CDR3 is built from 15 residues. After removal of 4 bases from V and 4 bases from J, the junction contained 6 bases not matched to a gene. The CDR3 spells CASSVFRGPTGELFF. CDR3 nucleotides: TGCGCCAGCAGCGTATTCAGGGGGCCCACCGGGGAGCTGTTTTTT.

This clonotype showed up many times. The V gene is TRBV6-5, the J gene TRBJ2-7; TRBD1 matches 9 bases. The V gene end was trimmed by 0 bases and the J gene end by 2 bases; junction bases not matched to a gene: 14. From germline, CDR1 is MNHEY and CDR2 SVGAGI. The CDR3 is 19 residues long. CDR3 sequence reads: CASSYSQILPGQGAYEQYF. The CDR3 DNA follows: TGTGCCAGCAGTTACTCGCAAATTTTACCGGGACAGGGCGCCTACGAGCAGTACTTC.

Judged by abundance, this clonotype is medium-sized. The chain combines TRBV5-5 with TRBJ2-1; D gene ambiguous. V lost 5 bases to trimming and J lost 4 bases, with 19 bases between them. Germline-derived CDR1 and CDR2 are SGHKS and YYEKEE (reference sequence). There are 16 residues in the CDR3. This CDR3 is CASRPRFLDGYNEQFF. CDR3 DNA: TGTGCCAGCAGGCCGAGGTTCCTAGACGGTTACAATGAGCAGTTCTTC.

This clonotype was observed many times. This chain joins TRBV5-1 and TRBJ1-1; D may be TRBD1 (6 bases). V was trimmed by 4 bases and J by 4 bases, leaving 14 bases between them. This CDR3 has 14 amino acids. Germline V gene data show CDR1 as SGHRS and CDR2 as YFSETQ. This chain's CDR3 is CASSAGTGSTEAFF. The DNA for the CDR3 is TGCGCCAGCAGCGCGGGAACAGGGAGCACTGAAGCTTTCTTT.

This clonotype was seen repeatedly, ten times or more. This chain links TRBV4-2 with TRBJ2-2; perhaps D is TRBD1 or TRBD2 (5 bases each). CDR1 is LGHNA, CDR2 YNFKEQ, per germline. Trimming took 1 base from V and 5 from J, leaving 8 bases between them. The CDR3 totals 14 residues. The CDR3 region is CASSQGGGTGELFF. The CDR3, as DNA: TGTGCCAGCAGCCAAGGGGGCGGGACCGGGGAGCTGTTTTTT.

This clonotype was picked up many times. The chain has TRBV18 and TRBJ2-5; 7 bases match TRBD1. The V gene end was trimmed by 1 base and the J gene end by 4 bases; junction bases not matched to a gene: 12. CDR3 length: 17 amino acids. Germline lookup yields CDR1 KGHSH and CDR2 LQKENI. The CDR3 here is CASSPRDSPPGRETQYF. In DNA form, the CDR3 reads TGTGCCAGCTCACCACGGGACAGCCCCCCTGGAAGAGAGACCCAGTACTTC. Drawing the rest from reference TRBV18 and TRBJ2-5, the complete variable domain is NAGVMQNPRHLVRRRGQEARLRCSPMKGHSHVYWYRQLPEEGLKFMVYLQKENIIDESGMPKERFSAEFPKEGPSILRIQQVVRGDSAAYFCASSPRDSPPGRETQYFGPGTRLLVL.

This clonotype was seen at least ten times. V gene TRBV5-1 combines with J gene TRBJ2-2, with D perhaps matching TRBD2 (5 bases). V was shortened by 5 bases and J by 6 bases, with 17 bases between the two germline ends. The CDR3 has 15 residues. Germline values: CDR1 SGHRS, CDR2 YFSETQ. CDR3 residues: CASRVRGSRAGELFF. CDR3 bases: TGCGCCAGCAGAGTCCGGGGATCGCGAGCCGGGGAGCTGTTTTTT. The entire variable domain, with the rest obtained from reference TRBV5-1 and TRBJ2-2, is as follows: KAGVTQTPRYLIKTRGQQVTLSCSPISGHRSVSWYQQTPGQGLQFLFEYFSETQRNKGNFPGRFSGRQFSNSRSEMNVSTLELGDSALYLCASRVRGSRAGELFFGEGSRLTVL.

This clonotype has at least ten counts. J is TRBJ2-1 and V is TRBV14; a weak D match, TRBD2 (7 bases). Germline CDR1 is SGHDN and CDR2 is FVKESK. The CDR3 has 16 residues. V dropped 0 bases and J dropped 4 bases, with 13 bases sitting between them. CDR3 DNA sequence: TGTGCCAGCAGCCAAGATCGGGGGGCCGCATACAATGAGCAGTTCTTC. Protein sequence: CASSQDRGAAYNEQFF.

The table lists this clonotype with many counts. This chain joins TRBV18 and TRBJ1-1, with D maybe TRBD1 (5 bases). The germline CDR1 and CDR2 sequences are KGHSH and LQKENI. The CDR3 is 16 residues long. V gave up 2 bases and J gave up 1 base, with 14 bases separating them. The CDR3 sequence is CASSPINFGGNTEAFF. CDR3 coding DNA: TGTGCCAGCTCACCAATCAATTTCGGGGGGAACACTGAAGCTTTCTTT.

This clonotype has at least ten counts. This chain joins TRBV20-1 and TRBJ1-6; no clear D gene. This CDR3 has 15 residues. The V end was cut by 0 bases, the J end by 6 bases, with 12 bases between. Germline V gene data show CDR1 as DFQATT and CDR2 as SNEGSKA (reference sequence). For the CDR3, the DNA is TGCAGTGCTAGAGAAGCGAGATCAACTAATTCACCCCTCCACTTT. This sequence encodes CSAREARSTNSPLHF.

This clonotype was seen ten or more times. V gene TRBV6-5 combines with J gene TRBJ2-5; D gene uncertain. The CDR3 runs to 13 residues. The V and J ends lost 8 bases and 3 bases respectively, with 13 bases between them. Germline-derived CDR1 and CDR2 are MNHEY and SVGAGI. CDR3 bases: TGTGCCAGCCGCAAGGCGAGAAAAGAGACCCAGTACTTC. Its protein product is CASRKARKETQYF.

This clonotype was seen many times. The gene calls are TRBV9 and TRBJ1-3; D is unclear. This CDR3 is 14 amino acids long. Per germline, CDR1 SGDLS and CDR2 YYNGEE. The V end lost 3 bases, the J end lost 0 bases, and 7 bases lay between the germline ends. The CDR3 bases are TGTGCCAGCAGCGACTGGAGCTCTGGAAACACCATATATTTT. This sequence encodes CASSDWSSGNTIYF.